This is a list of T cell receptor beta chains from one sample in a study of T-cell memory formation after mild COVID-19. In TCRdb, the 5' RACE reads were re-called with MiXCR into one record per CDR3 protein. The sample has around 340,000 distinct CDR3 sequences, under 15% seen once; the top ten hold over 20%. Material for sequencing was PBMCs or a T cell subset sorted from them (not recorded which). The receptors come from a young man who had mild COVID-19 (a few samples of this study predate the infection). Cell type and time point are not known. CDR3s include the opening cysteine and the closing phenylalanine or tryptophan. The order of the fields is clone size, V gene, D gene, J gene, CDR3 protein, CDR3 DNA. A D gene is named only where the DNA matches it firmly. Expanded clones are given a class, and other clones once, few, many or no size at all.

once	TRBV27	.	TRBJ2-5	CASSLDEGPEKTQYF	TGTGCCAGCAGTTTAGATGAGGGACCGGAGAAGACCCAGTACTTC
few	TRBV6-5	.	TRBJ2-3	CASSYSPDPQTTDTQYF	TGTGCCAGCAGTTACTCTCCGGACCCACAGACGACAGATACGCAGTATTTT
.	TRBV11-2	TRBD2	TRBJ2-7	CASSLSRGESYEQYF	TGTGCCAGCAGCTTATCACGGGGGGAGTCCTACGAGCAGTACTTC
few	TRBV5-1	TRBD2	TRBJ2-3	CASSLATSGGYTDTQYF	TGCGCCAGCAGCTTGGCCACTAGCGGGGGGTACACAGATACGCAGTATTTT
.	TRBV29-1	.	TRBJ1-1	CSVAIGGFGTEAFF	TGCAGCGTTGCAATAGGGGGTTTTGGGACTGAAGCTTTCTTT
few	TRBV12-3/TRBV12-4	.	TRBJ1-5	CASKAPHQPQHF	TGTGCCAGCAAGGCCCCCCATCAGCCCCAGCATTTT
few	TRBV7-2	.	TRBJ2-3	CASSLRRADTQYF	TGTGCCAGCAGCTTGAGGCGGGCAGATACGCAGTATTTT
.	TRBV20-1	TRBD2	TRBJ2-1	CSTRLAGGYNEQFF	TGCAGTACCCGTCTAGCGGGGGGTTACAATGAGCAGTTCTTC
.	TRBV4-2	.	TRBJ2-4	CASSLNRGASRNIQYF	TGTGCCAGCAGCCTTAATCGGGGGGCGAGCCGAAACATTCAGTACTTC
many	TRBV12-3/TRBV12-4	.	TRBJ1-2	CASSLSVGGISGYTF	TGTGCCAGCAGTCTTTCTGTAGGGGGGATTTCTGGCTACACCTTC